This TCR beta chain came from a study of blood T cell repertoires in COVID-19. Study information: Both acute and convalescent COVID-19 samples were obtained from the United States, Italy and Spain.

Methods used by the authors: Using reference gene primer amplification, nucleated cell counts were estimated. Some clones are missing from TCRdb's copy, which holds only in-frame ones; the method was immunoSEQ multiplex PCR. D and trimming come from the DNA, and the V and J calls and clone size come from that table. The data show about 180,000 clones, more than 70% seen once. Germline loops: CDR1 LNHDA, CDR2 SQIVND (reference sequence). V was pared by 1 base and J by 4 bases, with 14 bases between. The CDR3 extends over 15 amino acids. This TCR was recovered from a person between 65 and 80 years old with COVID-19, enrolled during active disease. The V gene is TRBV19, the J gene TRBJ2-7; D is possibly TRBD2 (5 bases). Sequenced: peripheral blood. The CDR3 loop is CASSIAARSGYEQYF. As DNA, the CDR3 is TGTGCCAGTAGTATAGCTGCCAGATCGGGGTACGAGCAGTACTTC. The full variable domain, rest sourced from reference TRBV19 and TRBJ2-7, is DGGITQSPKYLFRKEGQNVTLSCEQNLNHDAMYWYRQDPGQGLRLIYYSQIVNDFQKGDIAEGYSVSREKKESFPLTVTSAQKNPTAFYLCASSIAARSGYEQYFGPGTRLTVT.